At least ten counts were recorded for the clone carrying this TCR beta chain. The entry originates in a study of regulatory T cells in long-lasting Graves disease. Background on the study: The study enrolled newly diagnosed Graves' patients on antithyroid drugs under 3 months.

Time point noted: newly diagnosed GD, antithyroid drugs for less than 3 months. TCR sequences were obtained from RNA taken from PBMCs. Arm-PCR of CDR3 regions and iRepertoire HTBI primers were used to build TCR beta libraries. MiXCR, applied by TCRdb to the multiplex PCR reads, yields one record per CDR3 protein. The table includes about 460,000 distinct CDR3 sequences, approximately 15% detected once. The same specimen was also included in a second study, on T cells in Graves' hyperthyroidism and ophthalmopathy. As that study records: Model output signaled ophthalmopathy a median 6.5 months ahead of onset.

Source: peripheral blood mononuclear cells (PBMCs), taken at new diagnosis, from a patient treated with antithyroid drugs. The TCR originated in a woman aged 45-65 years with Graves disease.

CDR3 nucleotides: TGTGCCAGCAGTTTAGTAAACTCAATCTACGAGCAGTACTTC. It encodes CASSLVNSIYEQYF. This chain joins TRBV12-3 or TRBV12-4 and TRBJ2-7; D unresolved. The CDR3 spans 14 residues. V lost 1 base and J lost 3, with 10 bases in between.